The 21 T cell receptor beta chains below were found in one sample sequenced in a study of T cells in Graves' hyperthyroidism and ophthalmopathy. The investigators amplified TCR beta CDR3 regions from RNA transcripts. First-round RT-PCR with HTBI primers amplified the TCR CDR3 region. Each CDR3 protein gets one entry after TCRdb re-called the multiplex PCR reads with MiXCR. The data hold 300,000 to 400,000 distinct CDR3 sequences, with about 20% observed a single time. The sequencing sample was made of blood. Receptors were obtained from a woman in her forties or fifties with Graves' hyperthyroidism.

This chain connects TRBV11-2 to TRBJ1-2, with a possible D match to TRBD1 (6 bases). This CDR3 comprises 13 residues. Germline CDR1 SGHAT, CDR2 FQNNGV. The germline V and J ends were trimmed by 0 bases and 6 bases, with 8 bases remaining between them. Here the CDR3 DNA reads TGTGCCAGCAGCTTAGACAGGGGCAATGGCTACACCTTC. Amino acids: CASSLDRGNGYTF.

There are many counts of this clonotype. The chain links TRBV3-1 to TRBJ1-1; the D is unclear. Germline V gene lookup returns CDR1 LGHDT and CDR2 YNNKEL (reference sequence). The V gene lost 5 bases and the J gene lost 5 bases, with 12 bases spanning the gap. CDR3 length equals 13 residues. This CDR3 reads CASSYDERTEAFF. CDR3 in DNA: TGTGCCAGCAGCTACGACGAAAGAACTGAAGCTTTCTTT.

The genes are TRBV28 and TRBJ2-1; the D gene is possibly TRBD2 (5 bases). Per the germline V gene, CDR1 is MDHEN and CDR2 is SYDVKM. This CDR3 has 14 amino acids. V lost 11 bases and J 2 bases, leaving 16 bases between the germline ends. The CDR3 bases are TGTGCCTCCTTCTATGACGGGGCCTACAATGAGCAGTTCTTC. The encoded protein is CASFYDGAYNEQFF.

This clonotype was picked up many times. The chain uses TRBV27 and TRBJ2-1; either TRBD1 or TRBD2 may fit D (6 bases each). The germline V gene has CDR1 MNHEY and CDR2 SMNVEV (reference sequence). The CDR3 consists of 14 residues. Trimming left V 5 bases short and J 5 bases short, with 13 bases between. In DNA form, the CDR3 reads TGTGCCAGCAGTGCCCACGGGGGCCACAATGAGCAGTTCTTC. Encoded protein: CASSAHGGHNEQFF.

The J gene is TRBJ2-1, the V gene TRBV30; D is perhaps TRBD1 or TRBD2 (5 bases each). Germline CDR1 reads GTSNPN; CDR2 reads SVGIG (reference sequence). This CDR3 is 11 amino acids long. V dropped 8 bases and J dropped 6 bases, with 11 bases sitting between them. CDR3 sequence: CALLRGNEQFF. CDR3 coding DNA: TGTGCCCTTCTGAGGGGCAATGAGCAGTTCTTC.

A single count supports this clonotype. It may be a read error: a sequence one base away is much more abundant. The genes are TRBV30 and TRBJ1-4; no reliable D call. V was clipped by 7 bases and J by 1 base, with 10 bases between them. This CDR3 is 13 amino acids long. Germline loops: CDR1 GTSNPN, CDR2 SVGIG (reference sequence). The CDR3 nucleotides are TGTGCCTCCGATGTGGAAACTAATGAAAAACTGTTTTTT. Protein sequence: CASDVETNEKLFF.

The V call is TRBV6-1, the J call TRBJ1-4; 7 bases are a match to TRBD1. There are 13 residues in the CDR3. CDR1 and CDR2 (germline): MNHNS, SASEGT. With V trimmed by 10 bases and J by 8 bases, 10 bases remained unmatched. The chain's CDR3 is CAIQGTSVEKLFF. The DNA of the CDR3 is TGTGCCATACAGGGGACGTCGGTGGAAAAACTGTTTTTT.

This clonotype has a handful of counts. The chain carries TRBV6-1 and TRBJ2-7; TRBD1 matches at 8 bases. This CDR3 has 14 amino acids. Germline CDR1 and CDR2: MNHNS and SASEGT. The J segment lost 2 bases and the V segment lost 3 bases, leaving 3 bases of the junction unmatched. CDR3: CASSDWTGTYEQYF. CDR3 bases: TGTGCCAGCAGTGATTGGACAGGGACCTACGAGCAGTACTTC.

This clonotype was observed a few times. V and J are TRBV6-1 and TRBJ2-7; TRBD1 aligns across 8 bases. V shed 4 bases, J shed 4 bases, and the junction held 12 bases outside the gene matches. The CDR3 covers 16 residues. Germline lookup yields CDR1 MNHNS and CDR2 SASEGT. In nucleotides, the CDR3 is TGTGCCAGCAGTGTCAACGCGCAGGGGGCGCTTTACGAGCAGTACTTC. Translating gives CASSVNAQGALYEQYF.

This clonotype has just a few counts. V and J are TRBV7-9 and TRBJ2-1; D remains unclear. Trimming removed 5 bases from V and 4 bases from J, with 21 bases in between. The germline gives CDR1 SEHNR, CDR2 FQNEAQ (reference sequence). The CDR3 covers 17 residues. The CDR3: CASSPTDPLEQYNEQFF. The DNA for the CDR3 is TGTGCCAGCAGCCCAACCGACCCCCTGGAGCAGTACAATGAGCAGTTCTTC.

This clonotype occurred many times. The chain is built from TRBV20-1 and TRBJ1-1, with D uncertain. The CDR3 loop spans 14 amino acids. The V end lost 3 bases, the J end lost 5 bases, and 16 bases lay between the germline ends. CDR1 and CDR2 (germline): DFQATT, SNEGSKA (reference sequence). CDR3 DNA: TGCAGTGCTAGGCTGGGCCCACCCGGAACTGAAGCTTTCTTT. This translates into CSARLGPPGTEAFF.

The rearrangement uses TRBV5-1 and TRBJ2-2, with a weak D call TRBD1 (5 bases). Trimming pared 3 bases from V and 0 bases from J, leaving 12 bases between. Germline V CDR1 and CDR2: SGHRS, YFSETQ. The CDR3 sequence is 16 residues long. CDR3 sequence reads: CASSWGGSSNTGELFF. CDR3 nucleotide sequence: TGCGCCAGCAGCTGGGGCGGTTCCTCGAACACCGGGGAGCTGTTTTTT.

The chain's CDR3 is CSAPGGLISYEQYF. The CDR3 nucleotides read TGCAGTGCGCCAGGGGGCCTAATTTCCTACGAGCAGTACTTC. This sequence joins TRBV20-1 and TRBJ2-7; TRBD1 agrees at 8 bases. J lost 1 base, V lost 6 bases, and 8 bases had no gene match. Germline V lookup: CDR1 DFQATT, CDR2 SNEGSKA (reference sequence). CDR3 size: 14 residues.

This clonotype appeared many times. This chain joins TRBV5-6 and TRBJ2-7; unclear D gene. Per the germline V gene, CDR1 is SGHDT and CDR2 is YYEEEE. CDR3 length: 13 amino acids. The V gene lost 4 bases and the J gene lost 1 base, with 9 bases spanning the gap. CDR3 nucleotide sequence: TGTGCCAGCAGCGCCACAGTTTCCTACGAGCAGTACTTC. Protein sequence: CASSATVSYEQYF.

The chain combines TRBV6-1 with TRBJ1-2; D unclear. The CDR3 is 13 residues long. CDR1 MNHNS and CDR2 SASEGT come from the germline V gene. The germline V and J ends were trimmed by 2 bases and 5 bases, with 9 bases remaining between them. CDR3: CASSESEFYGYTF. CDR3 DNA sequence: TGTGCCAGCAGTGAATCGGAGTTTTATGGCTACACCTTC.

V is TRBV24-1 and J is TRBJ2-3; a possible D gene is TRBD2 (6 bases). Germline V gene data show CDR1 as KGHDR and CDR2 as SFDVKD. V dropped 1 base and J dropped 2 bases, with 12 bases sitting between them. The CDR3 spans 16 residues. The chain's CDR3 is CATSDFSGEDTDTQYF. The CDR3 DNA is TGTGCCACCAGTGATTTCTCGGGAGAGGACACAGATACGCAGTATTTT.

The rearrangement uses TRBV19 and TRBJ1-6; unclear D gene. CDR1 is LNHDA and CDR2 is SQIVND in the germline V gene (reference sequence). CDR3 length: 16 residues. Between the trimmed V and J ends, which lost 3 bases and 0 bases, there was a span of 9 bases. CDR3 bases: TGTGCCAGTAGTATCGTGGGGAGCTCCTATAATTCACCCCTCCACTTT. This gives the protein CASSIVGSSYNSPLHF.

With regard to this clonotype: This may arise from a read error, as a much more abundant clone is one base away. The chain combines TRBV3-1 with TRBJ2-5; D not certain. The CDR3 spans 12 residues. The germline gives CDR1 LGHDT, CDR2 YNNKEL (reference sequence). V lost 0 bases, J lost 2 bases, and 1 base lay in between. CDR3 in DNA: TGTGCCAGCAGCCAAGATCAAGAGACCCAGTACTTC. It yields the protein CASSQDQETQYF.

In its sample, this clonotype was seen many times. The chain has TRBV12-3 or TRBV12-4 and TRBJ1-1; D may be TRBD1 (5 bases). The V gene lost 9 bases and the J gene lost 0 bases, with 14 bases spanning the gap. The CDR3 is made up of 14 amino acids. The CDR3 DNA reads TGTGCCAGTTCGTTTGGGGCTCTGAACACTGAAGCTTTCTTT. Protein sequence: CASSFGALNTEAFF.

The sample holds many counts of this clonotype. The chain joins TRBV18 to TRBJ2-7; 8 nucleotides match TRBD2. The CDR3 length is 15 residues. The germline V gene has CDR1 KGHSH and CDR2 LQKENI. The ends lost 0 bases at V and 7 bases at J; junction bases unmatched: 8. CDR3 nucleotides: TGTGCCAGCTCACCACCGAGAGCGGGAGTTGATGAGCAGTACTTC. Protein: CASSPPRAGVDEQYF.

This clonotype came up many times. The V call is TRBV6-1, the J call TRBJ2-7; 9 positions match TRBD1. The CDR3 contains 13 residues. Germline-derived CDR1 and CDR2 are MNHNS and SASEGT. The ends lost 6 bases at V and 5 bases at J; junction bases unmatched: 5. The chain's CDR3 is CASRKGQGDEQYF. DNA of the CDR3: TGTGCCAGCAGGAAGGGACAGGGCGACGAGCAGTACTTC.